The rows below give T cell receptor beta chains drawn from one sample of a study of OX40 agonist ivuxolimab in advanced cancers. Libraries were prepared by immunoSEQ multiplex PCR; TCRdb keeps only in-frame clonotypes and omits some of them. The profile shows around 80,000 clones, 89% of them singletons. Source: CD4+ or CD8+ T cells sorted from blood, taken in a trial of the OX40 agonist ivuxolimab. The receptors were sampled from an adult with an advanced solid tumor such as melanoma, head and neck, liver or kidney cancer. CDR3s include the opening cysteine and the closing phenylalanine or tryptophan. A D gene is named only where the DNA matches it firmly. Part of the rows lack a size; the others show once, few, many or a class for expanded clones.

J,D,V,size,length,CDR3,DNA
TRBJ2-1,TRBD2,TRBV9,NA,15,CASSASGSGVDEQFF,TGTGCCAGCAGCGCAAGCGGGAGTGGGGTCGATGAGCAGTTCTTC
TRBJ2-5,NA,TRBV19,once,14,CASSYDRQVPPQYF,TGTGCCAGTAGTTACGACAGACAAGTACCCCCCCAGTACTTC
TRBJ2-1,TRBD1,TRBV9,few,16,CASSSGGRDRAAEQFF,TGTGCCAGCAGCTCAGGAGGGAGGGACAGGGCCGCCGAGCAGTTCTTC
TRBJ1-4,NA,TRBV5-1,NA,18,CASSPAVGSRATNEKLFF,TGCGCCAGCAGCCCGGCGGTCGGATCCCGGGCGACTAATGAAAAACTGTTTTTT
TRBJ2-1,TRBD2,TRBV5-4,NA,14,CASSLVRGDNEQFF,TGTGCCAGCAGCTTGGTTCGGGGGGACAATGAGCAGTTCTTC
TRBJ2-2,TRBD2,TRBV19,NA,14,CASMGLAGTGELFF,TGTGCCAGTATGGGACTAGCGGGCACCGGGGAGCTGTTTTTT
TRBJ2-2,NA,TRBV5-6,NA,15,CASSLAVSPTGELFF,TGTGCCAGCAGCTTGGCAGTCTCCCCCACCGGGGAGCTGTTTTTT
TRBJ2-1,TRBD2,TRBV11-3,NA,16,CASSRTSGRAGNEQFF,TGTGCCAGCAGCCGGACTAGCGGGAGGGCAGGTAATGAGCAGTTCTTC
TRBJ1-5,NA,TRBV30,few,15,CAWSVGAYSNQPQHF,TGTGCCTGGAGTGTTGGAGCCTATAGCAATCAGCCCCAGCATTTT
TRBJ2-3,TRBD2,TRBV6-1,NA,16,CASSEALGRAVDTQYF,TGTGCCAGCAGTGAAGCGCTCGGGAGGGCCGTAGATACGCAGTATTTT
TRBJ2-7,TRBD2,TRBV2,NA,13,CAVGVAGGYEQYF,TGTGCCGTCGGGGTAGCGGGGGGTTACGAGCAGTACTTC
TRBJ1-4,TRBD1,TRBV13,NA,18,CASSPARPRQGGDEKLFF,TGTGCCAGCAGCCCAGCCCGCCCACGACAGGGAGGAGATGAAAAACTGTTTTTT
TRBJ2-1,NA,TRBV18,NA,15,CASRLTSFSYNEQFF,TGTGCCAGCCGATTGACGTCGTTTTCCTACAATGAGCAGTTCTTC
TRBJ2-7,NA,TRBV4-2,NA,12,CASSPLEGEQYF,TGTGCCAGCAGCCCCCTTGAGGGCGAGCAGTACTTC
TRBJ2-4,TRBD2,TRBV5-4,NA,16,CASSFPGLAAKNIQYF,TGTGCCAGCAGCTTTCCGGGACTAGCAGCCAAAAACATTCAGTACTTC
TRBJ1-1,NA,TRBV6-1,few,11,CASSRYTEAFF,TGTGCCAGCAGTCGATACACTGAAGCTTTCTTT
TRBJ2-4,TRBD1,TRBV6-5,NA,15,CASSPGTGTVNIQYF,TGTGCCAGCAGCCCCGGGACAGGGACAGTAAACATTCAGTACTTC
TRBJ2-1,NA,TRBV27,NA,14,CASSPGPPYNEQFF,TGTGCCAGCAGCCCCGGGCCTCCCTACAATGAGCAGTTCTTC
TRBJ1-6,NA,TRBV28,NA,20,CASSLLQAGPEFSYNSPLHF,TGTGCCAGCAGTTTACTTCAGGCAGGTCCTGAATTCTCCTATAATTCACCCCTCCACTTT
TRBJ2-7,NA,TRBV4-2,NA,15,CASSYKGDQPYEQYF,TGTGCCAGCAGCTACAAGGGGGACCAACCCTACGAGCAGTACTTC
TRBJ2-5,NA,TRBV2,NA,13,CASISSWAETQYF,TGTGCCAGCATAAGCAGTTGGGCAGAGACCCAGTACTTC
TRBJ2-7,NA,TRBV5-1,NA,15,CASSRGGAPTYEQYF,TGCGCCAGCAGCCGAGGGGGGGCCCCCACCTACGAGCAGTACTTC
TRBJ2-1,TRBD1,TRBV10-3,NA,15,CAISESRTGYNEQFF,TGTGCCATCAGTGAGTCGCGGACAGGGTACAATGAGCAGTTCTTC
TRBJ1-1,NA,TRBV11-2,once,13,CASTLGSNTEAFF,TGTGCCAGCACCCTGGGCTCGAACACTGAAGCTTTCTTT
TRBJ1-6,NA,TRBV19,NA,13,CATWGSYNSPLHF,TGTGCCACATGGGGGTCCTATAATTCACCCCTCCACTTT
TRBJ1-2,TRBD1,TRBV6-1,once,15,CASSGRTGGNYGYTF,TGTGCCAGCAGTGGAAGGACAGGGGGTAACTATGGCTACACCTTC
TRBJ2-7,NA,TRBV6-1,NA,14,CASSWGARSYEQYF,TGTGCCAGCAGTTGGGGTGCGAGGTCCTACGAGCAGTACTTC
TRBJ2-7,NA,TRBV19,NA,11,CATGMEYEQYF,TGTGCCACAGGGATGGAATACGAGCAGTACTTC
TRBJ1-2,TRBD1,TRBV10-3,once,18,CAISDPRSRDRTNYGYTF,TGTGCCATCAGTGACCCCCGCTCTCGGGACAGGACTAACTATGGCTACACCTTC
TRBJ1-6,NA,TRBV5-1,NA,15,CASSFGAQNNSPLHF,TGCGCCAGCAGCTTCGGGGCGCAGAATAATTCACCCCTCCACTTT
TRBJ2-7,NA,TRBV5-5,NA,12,CASSFGIYEQYF,TGTGCCAGCAGCTTTGGGATCTACGAGCAGTACTTC
TRBJ2-1,NA,TRBV14,NA,13,CASSQVEIGEQFF,TGTGCCAGCAGCCAAGTTGAGATTGGTGAGCAGTTCTTC
TRBJ2-4,NA,TRBV27,once,16,CASSFSSTRGENIQYF,TGTGCCAGCAGTTTCTCCTCTACTAGGGGCGAAAACATTCAGTACTTC
TRBJ2-7,TRBD1,TRBV5-1,NA,15,CASSFGTGVSTEQYF,TGCGCCAGCAGCTTTGGGACAGGGGTATCTACCGAGCAGTACTTC
TRBJ1-4,NA,TRBV6-6,NA,15,CASSSPQGTNEKLFF,TGTGCCAGCAGTTCCCCACAGGGAACTAATGAAAAACTGTTTTTT
TRBJ2-5,NA,TRBV20-1,NA,10,CSVSRETQYF,TGCAGTGTTTCCAGAGAGACCCAGTACTTC
TRBJ2-1,TRBD2,TRBV7-3,NA,23,CASSLKTPPGLAGPENKYNEQFF,TGTGCCAGCAGCTTAAAAACCCCCCCGGGACTAGCGGGACCTGAGAATAAATACAATGAGCAGTTCTTC
TRBJ1-2,TRBD1,TRBV9,NA,16,CASSVEGQGRIYGYTF,TGTGCCAGCAGCGTAGAGGGACAGGGGAGGATTTATGGCTACACCTTC
TRBJ1-2,NA,TRBV7-9,NA,15,CASSLVGIRAYGYTF,TGTGCCAGCAGCTTAGTCGGTATAAGGGCCTATGGCTACACCTTC
TRBJ1-1,NA,TRBV7-9,NA,14,CASSIQSMNTEAFF,TGTGCCAGCAGCATACAGTCTATGAACACTGAAGCTTTCTTT
TRBJ1-6,NA,TRBV2,NA,15,CATAGGSSYNSPLHF,TGTGCCACGGCCGGGGGCAGCTCCTATAATTCACCCCTCCACTTT
TRBJ1-5,TRBD1,TRBV6-4,NA,15,CASSFDRGLSQPQHF,TGTGCCAGCAGTTTCGACAGGGGACTTAGTCAGCCCCAGCATTTT
TRBJ2-3,NA,TRBV27,NA,16,CASSLRSGARTDTQYF,TGTGCCAGCAGTTTACGTTCAGGGGCGCGTACAGATACGCAGTATTTT
TRBJ2-5,NA,TRBV5-1,NA,14,CASSTTAFGETQYF,TGCGCCAGCAGCACGACTGCGTTCGGAGAGACCCAGTACTTC
TRBJ1-1,TRBD1,TRBV28,NA,16,CASSSLTGGSRTEAFF,TGTGCCAGCAGTTCATTGACAGGGGGGTCGCGAACTGAAGCTTTCTTT
TRBJ2-1,TRBD2,TRBV27,NA,15,CASSLLAGVGNEQFF,TGTGCCAGCAGTCTACTAGCGGGAGTGGGGAATGAGCAGTTCTTC